Below, 25 T cell receptor beta chains from the same sample are listed, as sequenced in a study of shared clonotypes between healthy human individuals. Terminally differentiated effector memory CD45RA+ cells were left out of the naive CD8 fraction, which was CD45RO-negative and positively selected for CCR7. The method was immunoSEQ multiplex PCR; TCRdb's version includes in-frame clones alone and lacks a portion of them. The repertoire holds about 1.9 million clones, with 80% to 95% as singletons. Sequences were obtained from naive CD8+ T cells from PBMCs. The origin of the receptors is a man aged 18 to 35 in good health. Some clones in this sample may be carry-over from other donors' samples.

The CDR3 reads CASSLGGYQETQYF. CDR3 bases: TGTGCCAGCAGCTTGGGTGGTTACCAAGAGACCCAGTACTTC. V is TRBV5-8 and J is TRBJ2-5; D ambiguous. CDR1 and CDR2 (germline): SGHTS, YDEGEE. The CDR3 extends over 14 amino acids. V lost 0 bases, J lost 0 bases, and 6 bases lay in between.

The CDR3 coding sequence is TGTGCCAGCTCCTCGCGGACGGCTTTCTACGAGCAGTACTTC. This translates into CASSSRTAFYEQYF. This rearrangement joins TRBV18 to TRBJ2-7; D is unclear. The germline V and J ends were trimmed by 6 bases and 3 bases, with 15 bases remaining between them. The CDR3 totals 14 residues. The germline CDR1 and CDR2 sequences are KGHSH and LQKENI. The variable domain in full, completed from reference TRBV18 and TRBJ2-7, reads NAGVMQNPRHLVRRRGQEARLRCSPMKGHSHVYWYRQLPEEGLKFMVYLQKENIIDESGMPKERFSAEFPKEGPSILRIQQVVRGDSAAYFCASSSRTAFYEQYFGPGTRLTVT.

This clone showed up just once. The V and J genes are TRBV19 and TRBJ1-1, with D hard to call. This CDR3 has 15 residues. The V and J ends lost 3 bases and 4 bases respectively, with 15 bases between them. Germline CDR1 LNHDA, CDR2 SQIVND (reference sequence). In nucleotides, the CDR3 is TGTGCCAGTAGTATCAGACCGGTCGGAAGCACTGAAGCTTTCTTT. It codes for CASSIRPVGSTEAFF. Supplemented by reference TRBV19 and TRBJ1-1, the full variable domain reads DGGITQSPKYLFRKEGQNVTLSCEQNLNHDAMYWYRQDPGQGLRLIYYSQIVNDFQKGDIAEGYSVSREKKESFPLTVTSAQKNPTAFYLCASSIRPVGSTEAFFGQGTRLTVV.

CDR3: CASRDPGQFLGYTF. Written as DNA, the CDR3 is TGTGCCAGCAGAGACCCGGGACAGTTCCTCGGCTACACCTTC. The chain employs TRBV28 and TRBJ1-2, with TRBD1 matching over 7 bases. From germline, CDR1 is MDHEN and CDR2 SYDVKM. V shed 6 bases and J 8 bases; nucleotides not matched to a gene: 12. The CDR3 is made up of 14 amino acids.

The gene calls are TRBV28 and TRBJ2-2; D is undetermined. Germline V gives CDR1 MDHEN, CDR2 SYDVKM. The V gene lost 6 bases and the J gene lost 6 bases, with 8 bases spanning the gap. The CDR3 is made up of 12 amino acids. The CDR3, as DNA: TGTGCCAGCAGACGTCCCTCCGGGGAGCTGTTTTTT. It yields the protein CASRRPSGELFF. Based on the CDR3 plus reference TRBV28 and TRBJ2-2, the full variable domain is DVKVTQSSRYLVKRTGEKVFLECVQDMDHENMFWYRQDPGLGLRLIYFSYDVKMKEKGDIPEGYSVSREKKERFSLILESASTNQTSMYLCASRRPSGELFFGEGSRLTVL.

J is TRBJ1-1 and V is TRBV9, with 7 bases matching TRBD1. Germline CDR1 reads SGDLS; CDR2 reads YYNGEE. This CDR3 comprises 18 residues. J gave up 0 bases and V 3 bases, and 14 bases lay outside the gene matches. The CDR3, as DNA: TGTGCCAGCAGCGCAACTTCTATTAGACAGGGAATGAACACTGAAGCTTTCTTT. This sequence encodes CASSATSIRQGMNTEAFF.

The rearrangement links TRBV4-1 to TRBJ2-7; 9 bases match TRBD1. Germline CDR1 reads MGHRA; CDR2 reads YSYEKL. There are 16 residues in the CDR3. V shed 2 bases and J 3 bases; nucleotides not matched to a gene: 8. The CDR3 spells CASSQTPGQGSYEQYF. CDR3 bases: TGCGCCAGCAGCCAAACCCCGGGACAGGGTAGCTACGAGCAGTACTTC.

This chain uses TRBV27 with TRBJ1-5; 8 bases map to TRBD1. CDR3 length: 14 residues. With V trimmed by 6 bases and J by 6 bases, 7 bases remained unmatched. CDR1 is MNHEY, CDR2 SMNVEV, per germline (reference sequence). The CDR3 DNA reads TGTGCCAGCAGATTCACAGGGGGGGGTCAGCCCCAGCATTTT. Amino acid sequence: CASRFTGGGQPQHF.

The chain couples TRBV13 to TRBJ2-3; 9 nucleotides agree with TRBD2. Germline V gene sequence: CDR1 PRHDT, CDR2 FYEKMQ (reference sequence). The CDR3 is 15 residues long. Trimming cost V 6 bases and J 1 base; bases outside gene matches: 5. This chain's CDR3 is CASRTSGPRTDTQYF. The CDR3 region has the DNA TGTGCCAGCAGAACTAGCGGGCCCCGCACAGATACGCAGTATTTT.

About this clone: The identical CDR3 is also encoded by other nucleotide sequences in the sample. The chain recombines TRBV13 with TRBJ1-2, with D hard to call. The CDR3 has 12 residues. The germline V gene has CDR1 PRHDT and CDR2 FYEKMQ (reference sequence). V was shortened by 0 bases and J by 6 bases, with 5 bases between the two germline ends. CDR3 sequence: CASSLGGDGYTF. The CDR3, as DNA: TGTGCCAGCAGCTTAGGAGGAGATGGCTACACCTTC.

This chain connects TRBV10-1 to TRBJ1-1; TRBD1 agrees at 9 bases. This CDR3 region has 15 residues. Germline values: CDR1 WNHNN, CDR2 SYGVQD (reference sequence). V shed 3 bases and J 5 bases; nucleotides not matched to a gene: 7. The CDR3 DNA follows: TGCGCCAGCAGTGACACGACAGGGGGGAGAACTGAAGCTTTCTTT. Translation gives CASSDTTGGRTEAFF.

The V and J genes are TRBV7-8 and TRBJ2-1, with 10 bases fitting TRBD2. The CDR3 has 15 residues. Germline V gene data show CDR1 as SGHVS and CDR2 as FQNEAQ. After removal of 1 base from V and 9 bases from J, the junction contained 6 bases not matched to a gene. DNA for the CDR3: TGTGCCAGCAGCTTAGGGTTCGGACTAGCGGTTGAGCAGTTCTTC. It is translated as CASSLGFGLAVEQFF.

V gene TRBV27 combines with J gene TRBJ1-1; no clear D gene. The CDR3 loop spans 15 amino acids. Germline V gives CDR1 MNHEY, CDR2 SMNVEV (reference sequence). V gave up 6 bases and J gave up 0 bases, with 14 bases separating them. CDR3 loop: CASSPGVPMNTEAFF. In DNA, the CDR3 is TGTGCCAGCAGCCCGGGAGTTCCCATGAACACTGAAGCTTTCTTT.

Concerning this clone: The sample has other DNA sequences that encode this CDR3 too. This chain connects TRBV5-1 to TRBJ2-7; D possibly corresponds to TRBD2 (5 bases). The CDR3 runs to 13 residues. The V end was cut by 0 bases, the J end by 3 bases, with 7 bases between. Germline V gene sequence: CDR1 SGHRS, CDR2 YFSETQ. The CDR3 region has the DNA TGCGCCAGCAGCTTGGGAGGGTTCTACGAGCAGTACTTC. Translated: CASSLGGFYEQYF.

The rearrangement links TRBV6-1 to TRBJ1-5; D is perhaps TRBD1 (6 bases). V was trimmed by 0 bases and J by 0 bases, leaving 15 bases between them. The length of the CDR3 is 18 residues. In germline, CDR1 is MNHNS, CDR2 SASEGT. The CDR3 DNA follows: TGTGCCAGCAGTGAAGCGCTTTATGGGGGCCATAGCAATCAGCCCCAGCATTTT. It specifies CASSEALYGGHSNQPQHF.

V gene TRBV15 combines with J gene TRBJ1-4; D may be TRBD1 (6 bases). This CDR3 has 15 residues. Germline V gene data show CDR1 as LNHNV and CDR2 as YYDKDF (reference sequence). Trimming left V 3 bases short and J 3 bases short, with 11 bases between. The CDR3 coding sequence is TGTGCCACCAGCAGCAACACAGGGTCTAATGAAAAACTGTTTTTT. Its protein is CATSSNTGSNEKLFF.

The chain links TRBV4-3 to TRBJ2-5; TRBD2 matches at 9 bases. CDR3 length equals 17 residues. With V trimmed by 1 base and J by 3 bases, 9 bases remained unmatched. Germline V gene sequence: CDR1 LGHNA, CDR2 YSLEER. The CDR3 loop is CASSQGLAGFVEETQYF. The CDR3 DNA reads TGCGCCAGCAGCCAAGGCCTAGCGGGATTCGTCGAAGAGACCCAGTACTTC.

This chain links TRBV7-8 with TRBJ1-1; tentatively, D is TRBD1 (5 bases). The CDR3 spans 14 residues. Germline V CDR1 and CDR2: SGHVS, FQNEAQ. Trimming cost V 5 bases and J 6 bases, with 16 bases left between them. The CDR3 region has the DNA TGTGCCAGCAGCCTCTGGACGGGGCCCGCTGAAGCTTTCTTT. Encoded protein: CASSLWTGPAEAFF.

The chain has TRBV5-6 and TRBJ2-1; 10 bases are shared with TRBD2. With 4 bases clipped from V and 6 bases from J, the junction kept 7 bases outside the gene matches. This CDR3 region has 15 residues. CDR1 and CDR2 from the germline V gene are SGHDT and YYEEEE. Written as DNA, the CDR3 is TGTGCCAGCAGCCTTGGGACTAGCGTTGGCAATGAGCAGTTCTTC. Amino acids: CASSLGTSVGNEQFF.

The chain carries TRBV5-1 and TRBJ2-7; D is unresolved. The V end lost 1 base, the J end lost 3 bases, and 14 bases lay between the germline ends. CDR1 is SGHRS, CDR2 YFSETQ, per germline. The CDR3 length is 15 residues. The CDR3 nucleotides are TGCGCCAGCAGCTTGACGGCAGACAACTACTACGAGCAGTACTTC. It specifies CASSLTADNYYEQYF.

Of note for this clone: This CDR3 is also generated by other DNA sequences in the sample. This chain uses TRBV19 with TRBJ2-2; no clear D. Deletions cut 2 bases from V and 1 base from J, with 8 bases between. Per germline, CDR1 LNHDA and CDR2 SQIVND (reference sequence). The CDR3 consists of 15 residues. In nucleotides, the CDR3 is TGTGCCAGTAGTATATCGGGCAGGAACACCGGGGAGCTGTTTTTT. Translation: CASSISGRNTGELFF. The full variable domain, its missing parts supplied by reference TRBV19 and TRBJ2-2, is DGGITQSPKYLFRKEGQNVTLSCEQNLNHDAMYWYRQDPGQGLRLIYYSQIVNDFQKGDIAEGYSVSREKKESFPLTVTSAQKNPTAFYLCASSISGRNTGELFFGEGSRLTVL.

The chain carries TRBV7-2 and TRBJ1-1, with a possible D match to TRBD1 (6 bases). The CDR3 covers 13 residues. Per germline, CDR1 SGHTA and CDR2 FQGNSA. Trimming took off 6 bases at V and 1 base at J, with 9 bases between the two ends. The CDR3 reads CASRWTANTEAFF. Written as DNA, the CDR3 is TGTGCCAGCAGATGGACAGCGAACACTGAAGCTTTCTTT. Looking up the rest from reference TRBV7-2 and TRBJ1-1 gives the full variable domain: GAGVSQSPSNKVTEKGKDVELRCDPISGHTALYWYRQSLGQGLEFLIYFQGNSAPDKSGLPSDRFSAERTGGSVSTLTIQRTQQEDSAVYLCASRWTANTEAFFGQGTRLTVV.

This chain links TRBV7-8 with TRBJ2-7, with 12 bases fitting TRBD2. CDR3 length: 16 amino acids. CDR1 and CDR2 from the germline V gene are SGHVS and FQNEAQ. After removal of 4 bases from V and 3 bases from J, the junction contained 7 bases not matched to a gene. The CDR3 protein is CASSSSGRAGNYEQYF. DNA of the CDR3: TGTGCCAGCAGCTCTAGCGGGAGGGCAGGGAACTACGAGCAGTACTTC.

The chain links TRBV29-1 to TRBJ2-1; D is perhaps TRBD2 (6 bases). The germline V and J ends were trimmed by 6 bases and 7 bases, with 16 bases remaining between them. Germline CDR1 reads SQVTM; CDR2 reads ANQGSEA. The CDR3 totals 13 residues. CDR3 loop: CSVPGGSGNEQFF. As DNA, the CDR3 is TGCAGCGTCCCTGGGGGGTCAGGGAATGAGCAGTTCTTC.

This rearrangement joins TRBV7-9 to TRBJ2-2, with 11 bases lining up with TRBD1. This CDR3 is built from 17 residues. Germline V gene data show CDR1 as SEHNR and CDR2 as FQNEAQ (reference sequence). The ends lost 5 bases at V and 3 bases at J; junction bases unmatched: 8. The CDR3 coding sequence is TGTGCCAGCAGCCGCCGGACAGGGGGCGCGGACACCGGGGAGCTGTTTTTT. Translating gives CASSRRTGGADTGELFF.